Listed below are T cell receptor beta chains from one sample, sequenced in a study of CD8 T cells in Susac syndrome. One entry per CDR3 protein, called by TCRdb with MiXCR from the immunoSEQ multiplex PCR reads. The table has around 190,000 distinct CDR3 sequences, 95% seen once. The sample comprised CD4+ T cells from PBMCs. Every receptor here comes from a human donor in good health. CDR3s include the opening cysteine and the closing phenylalanine or tryptophan. A D gene is named only where the DNA matches it firmly. The size of a clone is reported for some rows only, either as once, few or many, or as a class for expanded clones.

j_call clone_size v_call d_call cdr3_nt cdr3_aa
TRBJ2-5 NA TRBV29-1 TRBD2 TGCAGCGTTGATAGCGGGGGGGCAGGGACCCAGTACTTC CSVDSGGAGTQYF
TRBJ2-1 NA TRBV3-1 TRBD1 TGTGCCAGCAGCACACAGGGGCTGGGGCAGTTCTTC CASSTQGLGQFF
TRBJ2-4 NA TRBV7-9 NA TGTGCCAGCAGCTCGGACTTCGGCATTCAGTACTTC CASSSDFGIQYF
TRBJ1-5 NA TRBV12-3/TRBV12-4 NA TGTGCCAGCAGTTTGGGTGGGGGGAATCAGCCCCAGCATTTT CASSLGGGNQPQHF
TRBJ2-7 NA TRBV20-1 NA TGCAGTTCCGGGACTTATCGAAGCGAGCAGTACTTC CSSGTYRSEQYF
TRBJ2-2 NA TRBV3-1 NA TGTGCCAGCAGCCCGAACGGGATAGGTGCCGGGGAGCTGTTTTTT CASSPNGIGAGELFF
TRBJ2-3 NA TRBV11-2 NA TGTGCCAGCAGCTTAGGGGGCTGGACCACAGATACGCAGTATTTT CASSLGGWTTDTQYF
TRBJ2-3 NA TRBV27 NA TGTGCCAGCGGGGGGAGGTCCACAGATACGCAGTATTTT CASGGRSTDTQYF
TRBJ2-5 NA TRBV20-1 NA TGCAGTGCTGGGGGGCAGGGGGTGGAGACCCAGTACTTC CSAGGQGVETQYF
TRBJ2-5 NA TRBV12-3/TRBV12-4 NA TGTGCCAGCACCAAACACGGGACCCAGTACTTC CASTKHGTQYF
TRBJ1-1 NA TRBV3-1 TRBD1 TGTGCCAGCAGCCAAGGGGCCGAAGGGGGCTTCACTGAAGCTTTCTTT CASSQGAEGGFTEAFF
TRBJ2-5 once TRBV2 NA TGTGCCAGCACCTACTTGAGTAGGGGACCTCAAGAGACCCAGTACTTC CASTYLSRGPQETQYF
TRBJ1-2 NA TRBV13 TRBD1 TGTGCCAGCAGGAGACAGGGGGCTTATGGCTACACCTTC CASRRQGAYGYTF
TRBJ1-1 NA TRBV3-1 TRBD1 TGTGCCAGCAGCCAAGGACAGGGTCCGAGGTTCGGTTTCTTT CASSQGQGPRFGFF
TRBJ2-1 NA TRBV7-2 NA TGTGCCAGCAGCTCAACCGGGACCCACCTCGGTGAGCAGTTCTTC CASSSTGTHLGEQFF
TRBJ2-5 NA TRBV2 NA TGTGCCAGGGGGCTATTTGCGACCCAGTACTTC CARGLFATQYF
TRBJ2-3 NA TRBV3-1 NA TGTGCCAGCAGCCTAGCGAACGCAGATACGCAGTATTTT CASSLANADTQYF
TRBJ2-5 NA TRBV7-2 TRBD1 TGTGCCAGCAGTCGACAGGGGGCGAAGGAGACCCAGTACTTC CASSRQGAKETQYF
TRBJ2-5 once TRBV12-3/TRBV12-4 TRBD1 TGTGCCAGCAGTCCCCGACAGGGCCAAGAGACCCAGTACTTC CASSPRQGQETQYF
TRBJ2-1 NA TRBV20-1 NA TGCAGTGCTAGAGCCAAGGGCGATGAGCAGTTCTTC CSARAKGDEQFF
TRBJ2-2 NA TRBV29-1 TRBD1 TGCAGCGGAGACAGGGGGAGCACCGGGGAGCTGTTTTTT CSGDRGSTGELFF
TRBJ1-2 NA TRBV11-2 NA TGTGCCAGCAGCTTAGATCCCTACTATGGCTACACCTTC CASSLDPYYGYTF
TRBJ2-3 few TRBV10-3 NA TGTGCCATCAGTGAGATCAGCAACACAGATACGCAGTATTTT CAISEISNTDTQYF
TRBJ1-6 once TRBV20-1 NA TGCAGTGCTTGGACAGCCTATAATTCACCCCTCCACTTT CSAWTAYNSPLHF
TRBJ1-2 NA TRBV7-2 TRBD1 TGTGCCAGCAGCTTAGGGACAGGAGCTATTAGCTACACCTTC CASSLGTGAISYTF
TRBJ1-1 NA TRBV6-2/TRBV6-3 NA TGTGCCAGCAGTTACTCCTGGACGCCGGAAAATGAAGCTTTCTTT CASSYSWTPENEAFF
TRBJ1-2 NA TRBV29-1 NA TGCAGCGTTGAAGTGCCCGGGACTGCGGGAGGCTACACCTTC CSVEVPGTAGGYTF
TRBJ1-3 NA TRBV3-1 NA TGTGCCAGCAGCCAAGATTCCGGAAACACCATATATTTT CASSQDSGNTIYF
TRBJ2-1 NA TRBV3-1 TRBD2 TGTGCCAGCAGGTCTAGCGGGGTCTACAATGAGCAGTTCTTC CASRSSGVYNEQFF
TRBJ2-1 few TRBV20-1 NA TGCAGTGCTAGCGGGTCCTACAATGAGCAGTTCTTC CSASGSYNEQFF
TRBJ1-2 NA TRBV7-2 NA TGTGCCAGCAGCACCCAGATTAACTATGGCTACACCTTC CASSTQINYGYTF
TRBJ2-7 NA TRBV5-4 NA TGTGCCAGCAGCTTCAACAGGGAGCCCTACGAGCAGTACTTC CASSFNREPYEQYF
TRBJ2-7 NA TRBV7-2 TRBD1 TGTGCCAGCAGCCCGGGACAGTTCGCCTACGAGCAGTACTTC CASSPGQFAYEQYF
TRBJ1-5 once TRBV18 NA TGTGCCAGCTCACCACAGGCATGGCAGCCCCAGCATTTT CASSPQAWQPQHF
TRBJ2-3 NA TRBV29-1 NA TGCAGCATTCAGGCCTACCCGGGAGATACGCAGTATTTT CSIQAYPGDTQYF
TRBJ2-5 NA TRBV7-2 TRBD2 TGTGCCAGCAGCTGGAGCGGGCTAGCGGGGCGAGGGGAAGAGACCCAGTACTTC CASSWSGLAGRGEETQYF
TRBJ2-1 NA TRBV10-3 TRBD2 TGTGCCATCATGGGCGGGGGGATTATTAATGAGCAGTTCTTC CAIMGGGIINEQFF
TRBJ2-4 NA TRBV2 NA TGTGCCAGCAGGTTAAACATTCAGTACTTC CASRLNIQYF
TRBJ2-5 NA TRBV20-1 NA TGCAGTGCAAAAAAAGAGACCCAGTACTTC CSAKKETQYF
TRBJ2-1 NA TRBV6-5 NA TGTGCCAGCAGTTACTCCAAGGGGCGGAATGAGCAGTTCTTC CASSYSKGRNEQFF
TRBJ1-6 once TRBV29-1 NA TGCAGCGCGCGGACAGCCGGTCCCAGCTCCTATAATTCACCCCTCCACTTT CSARTAGPSSYNSPLHF
TRBJ1-1 NA TRBV29-1 TRBD1 TGCAGCACAACCGGGACAGGGTTTCTTCGCACTGAAGCTTTCTTT CSTTGTGFLRTEAFF
TRBJ1-1 NA TRBV15 NA TGTGCCACCAGCAGACCTCCGGGACAAGAAGCTTTCTTT CATSRPPGQEAFF
TRBJ1-2 NA TRBV7-2 TRBD1 TGTGCCAGCAGCTTAGCGCGGACAGGGGGCAACTATGGCTACACCTTC CASSLARTGGNYGYTF
TRBJ1-2 once TRBV2 NA TGTGCCAGCAGTGCAAACAGGGTTCCGGCTGTTTATGGCTACACCTTC CASSANRVPAVYGYTF
TRBJ1-1 once TRBV20-1 NA TGCAGTGTATACTTGGGACAGAACACTGAAGCTTTCTTT CSVYLGQNTEAFF
TRBJ2-2 NA TRBV5-4 NA TGTGCCAGCAGCTGGGGGACGGCGAGGACCGGGGAGCTGTTTTTT CASSWGTARTGELFF
TRBJ1-3 NA TRBV3-1 NA TGTGCCAGCAGCCAAGACCCTCTCTCTGGAAACACCATATATTTT CASSQDPLSGNTIYF
TRBJ2-1 NA TRBV3-1 NA TGTGCCAGCACCCCTAGCGCGTTTCCGCATGAGCAGTTCTTC CASTPSAFPHEQFF
TRBJ1-1 NA TRBV9 NA TGTGCCAGCAGCGGCGCCCCCAGCGGAGCCTTGAACACTGAAGCTTTCTTT CASSGAPSGALNTEAFF
TRBJ1-2 NA TRBV29-1 NA TGCAGCGTTGAAGATTACGTCCAGGATCGTGGCTACACCTTC CSVEDYVQDRGYTF
TRBJ2-7 NA TRBV14 TRBD1 TGTGCCAGCAGACGGACAGGGATCGACGAGCAGTACTTC CASRRTGIDEQYF